This T cell receptor beta chain was captured by sequencing in a study of cytotoxic CD8 clonotypes in ibrutinib-treated CLL. Clones were sequenced by immunoSEQ multiplex PCR, and TCRdb holds only the in-frame ones, with some missing. The table has around 20,000 clones, roughly three quarters seen once; the top ten hold 28%. J gave up 3 bases and V 3 bases, and 7 bases lay outside the gene matches. The germline V gene has CDR1 MRHNA and CDR2 SNTAGT. The CDR3 totals 16 residues. Material: PBMCs, obtained after 24 months of ibrutinib treatment. This TCR derives from a human donor with chronic lymphocytic leukemia. The V and J genes are TRBV6-4 and TRBJ2-1, with TRBD2 matching over 8 bases. CDR3 in DNA: TGTGCCAGCAGTGATAAATGGAGCGGGAGCTACAATGAGCAGTTCTTC. Amino acids: CASSDKWSGSYNEQFF.